This T cell receptor (beta chain) was documented in a study of blood T cells in healthy people across ages. Study-level results: More naive CD4+ cells and higher diversity marked long-lived donors relative to aged donors.

Note on this clonotype: Antigen: not known.

Together with a sample-barcoded 5' primer, a J-beta primer mix was included in a second PCR lasting about 6 to 12 cycles. Carrying 12 random nucleotides, a template-switch adaptor labeled each individual cDNA molecule. TCRdb re-called the 5' RACE reads through MiXCR, storing one row per CDR3 protein. The profile covers some 900,000 distinct CDR3 sequences, with 29% appearing a single time and roughly 17% taken by the ten largest. CDR3 length equals 15 residues. Germline CDR1 is SGHRS and CDR2 is YFSETQ. With 6 bases removed from V and 4 bases from J, the gap between germline ends came to 19 bases. The chain joins TRBV5-1 to TRBJ2-5, with a tentative D call TRBD2 (6 bases). Sample: blood. The TCR sequence derives from a woman of 80 years or more in good health. The CDR3 is CASTPGTFPPETQYF. The CDR3 region has the DNA TGCGCCAGCACCCCCGGGACTTTCCCTCCAGAGACCCAGTACTTC.